One and the same sample provided the 18 T cell receptor beta chains below, sequenced in a study of identical twins. MiXCR, applied by TCRdb to the 5' RACE reads, yields one record per CDR3 protein. The sample has hundreds of thousands of distinct CDR3 sequences, nearly 9.5% seen once; the top ten hold about 7.1%. This same sample was also part of a study on yellow fever vaccine responses in identical twins.

Sequencing was performed on CD8+ T cells sorted from blood. These receptor sequences come from a woman between 18 and 30 years old in good health.

This clonotype was seen just once. Written as DNA, the CDR3 is TGTGCCAGCACCCGCGGGGGGCAAGAGACCCAGTACTTC. It encodes CASTRGGQETQYF. The chain recombines TRBV6-6 with TRBJ2-5, with 8 bases identical to TRBD2. Germline CDR1 reads MNHNY; CDR2 reads SVGAGI (reference sequence). The V and J ends lost 7 bases and 2 bases, in that order; junction bases with no gene match: 3. The CDR3 has 13 amino acids.

This clonotype was seen many times. J is TRBJ2-1 and V is TRBV7-9; no firm D call. Germline V CDR1 and CDR2: SEHNR, FQNEAQ (reference sequence). Between the trimmed V and J ends, which lost 5 bases and 9 bases, there was a span of 11 bases. The CDR3 has 12 residues. CDR3 nucleotide sequence: TGTGCCAGCAGCCCCCGATGGGGTGAGCAGTTCTTC. Translated, it gives CASSPRWGEQFF.

The CDR3 DNA sequence: TGTGCCAGCAGGGGTTTTGGCACAGATACGCAGTATTTT. Protein sequence: CASRGFGTDTQYF. The gene calls are TRBV6-1 and TRBJ2-3; D is uncertain. The V end lost 6 bases, the J end lost 1 base, and 8 bases lay between the germline ends. This CDR3 comprises 13 residues. The germline CDR1 and CDR2 sequences are MNHNS and SASEGT.

This clonotype showed up many times. The chain joins TRBV29-1 to TRBJ2-3; D not resolved. CDR1 is SQVTM, CDR2 ANQGSEA, per germline. The CDR3 is made up of 13 amino acids. V lost 3 bases, J lost 4 bases, and 11 bases lay in between. The CDR3 DNA reads TGCAGCGTTGAGCTAGGCAGCCCAGATACGCAGTATTTT. Translating gives CSVELGSPDTQYF.

This clonotype was detected many times. The rearrangement links TRBV12-3 or TRBV12-4 to TRBJ2-6; D is unresolved. The CDR3 contains 13 residues. The V gene lost 7 bases and the J gene lost 1 base, with 5 bases spanning the gap. This chain's CDR3 is CASTLSGANVLTF. The DNA of the CDR3 is TGTGCCAGCACACTATCTGGGGCCAACGTCCTGACTTTC.

The table lists this clonotype with many counts. The chain employs TRBV27 and TRBJ2-1; D gene uncertain. CDR1 and CDR2 (germline): MNHEY, SMNVEV (reference sequence). V shed 6 bases and J shed 9 bases, with 9 bases lying between them. The CDR3 has 11 amino acids. This chain's CDR3 is CASSRESEQFF. The CDR3 bases are TGTGCCAGCAGCCGCGAGAGTGAGCAGTTCTTC.

The gene calls are TRBV28 and TRBJ2-5; TRBD2 might be the D (6 bases). CDR1 is MDHEN, CDR2 SYDVKM, per germline. Between the trimmed V and J ends, which lost 2 bases and 1 base, there was a span of 11 bases. The CDR3 has 15 residues. CDR3 DNA sequence: TGTGCCAGCAGTTTACCTCCGGGACTCCAAGAGACCCAGTACTTC. Its translation: CASSLPPGLQETQYF.

This clonotype has more than one count but fewer than ten. The CDR3 nucleotides are TGTGCCAGCAGCTTTGGGGCTAGCGGGATCTCCTACAATGAGCAGTTCTTC. Encoded protein: CASSFGASGISYNEQFF. The chain recombines TRBV13 with TRBJ2-1; 9 bases fit TRBD2. This CDR3 is 17 amino acids long. From germline, CDR1 is PRHDT and CDR2 FYEKMQ (reference sequence). With 3 bases clipped from V and 0 bases from J, the junction kept 6 bases outside the gene matches.

The CDR3 coding sequence is TGTGCCAGCAGCTTAAGACTAGCGTATATTAGCACAGATACGCAGTATTTT. Translation: CASSLRLAYISTDTQYF. V is TRBV7-2 and J is TRBJ2-3, with TRBD2 matching 8 bases. Germline V gene lookup returns CDR1 SGHTA and CDR2 FQGNSA. The CDR3 length is 17 residues. After removal of 2 bases from V and 0 bases from J, the junction contained 7 bases not matched to a gene.

The sample holds a few counts of this clonotype. V is TRBV6-1 and J is TRBJ1-1, with 10 bases aligning to TRBD1. The CDR3 is 15 residues long. The trim removed 7 bases at V and 6 bases at J, leaving 11 bases unmatched. CDR1 is MNHNS, CDR2 SASEGT, per germline. CDR3 loop: CASTREGTGDPEAFF. The CDR3 nucleotides read TGTGCCAGCACCAGAGAAGGGACAGGGGACCCTGAAGCTTTCTTT.

This clonotype occurred many times. This chain connects TRBV7-9 to TRBJ2-1; D unresolved. Germline CDR1 and CDR2: SEHNR and FQNEAQ (reference sequence). Trimming removed 7 bases from V and 8 bases from J, with 9 bases in between. This CDR3 has 11 residues. This CDR3 reads CASTLGYEQFF. Written as DNA, the CDR3 is TGTGCCAGCACCCTAGGCTATGAGCAGTTCTTC. Filled out from reference TRBV7-9 and TRBJ2-1, the complete variable domain reads DTGVSQNPRHKITKRGQNVTFRCDPISEHNRLYWYRQTLGQGPEFLTYFQNEAQLEKSRLLSDRFSAERPKGSFSTLEIQRTEQGDSAMYLCASTLGYEQFFGPGTRLTVL.

J is TRBJ2-5 and V is TRBV4-3; weak D call: TRBD2 (6 bases). CDR1 and CDR2 (germline): LGHNA, YSLEER. The V gene lost 0 bases and the J gene lost 5 bases, with 19 bases spanning the gap. This CDR3 spans 17 amino acids. The CDR3 nucleotides are TGCGCCAGCAGCCAAGATCTTTACGCGGGACGAGTGGAGACCCAGTACTTC. Residues: CASSQDLYAGRVETQYF.

This chain connects TRBV9 to TRBJ2-7; 9 nucleotides align to TRBD1. CDR1 SGDLS and CDR2 YYNGEE come from the germline V gene. The junction had 6 bases not matched to a gene; V was cut back by 2 bases and J by 6 bases. The CDR3 is 14 residues long. The CDR3 sequence: CASSVGTGQFEQYF. CDR3 sequence (DNA): TGTGCCAGCAGCGTCGGGACAGGGCAGTTCGAGCAGTACTTC.

This clonotype was seen at least ten times. The V and J genes are TRBV20-1 and TRBJ2-4, with D hard to call. In germline, CDR1 is DFQATT, CDR2 SNEGSKA (reference sequence). With 1 base removed from V and 0 bases from J, the gap between germline ends came to 4 bases. The CDR3 loop spans 13 amino acids. CDR3 coding DNA: TGCAGTGCTAGAGCGCTAGCCAAAAACATTCAGTACTTC. This encodes CSARALAKNIQYF.

This clonotype was seen at least ten times. The chain combines TRBV6-1 with TRBJ1-2; unclear D gene. Germline CDR1 MNHNS, CDR2 SASEGT. The CDR3 extends over 14 amino acids. V gave up 8 bases and J gave up 7 bases, with 20 bases separating them. The CDR3 protein is CASEPGSRIFGYTF. In DNA, the CDR3 is TGTGCCAGCGAGCCGGGAAGTCGGATCTTTGGCTACACCTTC.

The table lists this clonotype with a few counts. V and J are TRBV29-1 and TRBJ1-2; no clear D gene. This CDR3 contains 11 residues. The V and J ends lost 0 bases and 5 bases respectively, with 4 bases between them. CDR1 and CDR2 (germline): SQVTM, ANQGSEA. The CDR3 sequence is CSVEDQYGYTF. In DNA, the CDR3 is TGCAGCGTTGAAGATCAATATGGCTACACCTTC.

This clonotype was recorded a few times. The genes are TRBV4-1 and TRBJ2-1; 8 bases map to TRBD2. CDR3 length: 17 amino acids. The junction had 11 bases not matched to a gene; V was cut back by 3 bases and J by 4 bases. CDR1 is MGHRA, CDR2 YSYEKL, per germline. The CDR3 sequence: CASSHARLARNYNEQFF. For the CDR3, the DNA is TGCGCCAGCAGCCACGCCAGACTAGCGCGAAATTACAATGAGCAGTTCTTC.

This chain joins TRBV5-4 and TRBJ2-4; 8 bases line up with TRBD2. V lost 0 bases to trimming and J lost 5 bases; unmatched junction nucleotides: 4. This CDR3 spans 15 amino acids. Germline V gene sequence: CDR1 SGHNT, CDR2 YYREEE (reference sequence). The DNA for the CDR3 is TGTGCCAGCAGCTTGGGGCCCGGGGGGGAAAACATTCAGTACTTC. As protein: CASSLGPGGENIQYF.